The T cell receptor (beta chain) described here comes from a study of blood T cells in healthy people across ages. Overall study results and limits: TCR beta diversity tracked closely with naive T cell percentage.

Looked up from germline, CDR1 is DFQATT and CDR2 is SNEGSKA (reference sequence). The CDR3 spans 14 residues. V gave up 1 base and J gave up 4 bases; unmatched junction bases: 4. Each sample gave at least 6.5 million isolated PBMCs. With a J-beta primer mix and a sample-barcoded 5' primer, a second PCR ran 7 to 11 cycles. TCRdb called the 5' RACE reads again in MiXCR, with one record for every CDR3 protein. The table includes about 670,000 distinct CDR3 sequences, around 43% detected once. This clonotype was seen at least ten times. The antigen is not known. This clonotype was sampled from a man aged 80 or over in good health. The rearrangement uses TRBV20-1 and TRBJ1-2; 9 nucleotides align to TRBD1. The material sequenced was blood. CDR3 amino acids: CSARGGQGLYGYTF. Here the CDR3 DNA reads TGCAGTGCTAGAGGCGGACAGGGGCTCTATGGCTACACCTTC.